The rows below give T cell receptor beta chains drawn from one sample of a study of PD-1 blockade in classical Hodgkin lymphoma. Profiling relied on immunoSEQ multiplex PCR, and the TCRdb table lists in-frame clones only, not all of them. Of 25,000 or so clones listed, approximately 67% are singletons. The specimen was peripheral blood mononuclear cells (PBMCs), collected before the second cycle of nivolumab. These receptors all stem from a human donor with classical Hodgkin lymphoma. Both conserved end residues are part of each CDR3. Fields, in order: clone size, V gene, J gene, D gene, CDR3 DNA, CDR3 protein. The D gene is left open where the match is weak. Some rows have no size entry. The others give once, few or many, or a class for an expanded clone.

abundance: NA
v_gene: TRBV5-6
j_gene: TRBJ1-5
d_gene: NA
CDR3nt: TGTGCCAGCAGCTTGGGAGCCCTCCCCCAGCATTTT
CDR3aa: CASSLGALPQHF

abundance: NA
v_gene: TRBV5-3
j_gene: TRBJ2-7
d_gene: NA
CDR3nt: TGTGCCAGAAGCTTGGCCCATACCGAGCAGTACTTC
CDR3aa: CARSLAHTEQYF

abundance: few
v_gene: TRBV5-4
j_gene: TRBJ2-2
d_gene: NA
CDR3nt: TGTGCCAGCAGCTCTCGTGGGACAAGGGGCACCGGGGAGCTGTTTTTT
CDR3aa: CASSSRGTRGTGELFF

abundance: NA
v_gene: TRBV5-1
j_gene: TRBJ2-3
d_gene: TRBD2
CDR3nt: TGCGCCAGCAGCTTGCCCGTAACACTAGCGGGCACAGATACGCAGTATTTT
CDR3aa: CASSLPVTLAGTDTQYF

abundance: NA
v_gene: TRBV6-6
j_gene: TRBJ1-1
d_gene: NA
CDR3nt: TGTGCCAGCAGAGCAGGGGTGGGCACTGAAGCTTTCTTT
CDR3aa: CASRAGVGTEAFF

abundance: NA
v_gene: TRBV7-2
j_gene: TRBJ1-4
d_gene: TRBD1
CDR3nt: TGTGCCAGCAGCACGCCAGGGGGGGCCGCAGCTAATGAAAAACTGTTTTTT
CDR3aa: CASSTPGGAAANEKLFF

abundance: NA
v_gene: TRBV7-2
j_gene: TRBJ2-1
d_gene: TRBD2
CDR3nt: TGTGCCAGCAGCTTAGATAGCGGGAGGCTCTTCAATGAGCAGTTCTTC
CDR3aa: CASSLDSGRLFNEQFF

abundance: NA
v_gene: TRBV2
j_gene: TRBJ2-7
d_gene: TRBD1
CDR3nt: TGTGCCAGCAAAGGGACAGGAGGTTTTTACGAGCAGTACTTC
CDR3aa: CASKGTGGFYEQYF

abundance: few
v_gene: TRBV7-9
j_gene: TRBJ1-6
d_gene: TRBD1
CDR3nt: TGTGCCAGCAGCTCTACAGGGGTTTCACCCCTCCACTTT
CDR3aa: CASSSTGVSPLHF

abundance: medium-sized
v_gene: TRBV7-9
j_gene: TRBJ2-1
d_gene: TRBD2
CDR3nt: TGTGCCAGCAGCTTAGGATCCCTAGCGGGAGGGGGCGATGAGCAGTTCTTC
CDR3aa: CASSLGSLAGGGDEQFF

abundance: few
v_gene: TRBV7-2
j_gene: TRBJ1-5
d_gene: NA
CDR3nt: TGTGCCAGCAGCTTAGTAGGGACACATATCAATCAGCCCCAGCATTTT
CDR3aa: CASSLVGTHINQPQHF

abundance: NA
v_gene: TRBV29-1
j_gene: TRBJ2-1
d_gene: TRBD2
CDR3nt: TGCAGCGTTGAGGGGAGGGCAGGAATAGCTTCTCCCTACAATGAGCAGTTCTTC
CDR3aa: CSVEGRAGIASPYNEQFF

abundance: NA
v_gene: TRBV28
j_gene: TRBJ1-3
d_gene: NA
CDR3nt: TGTGCCAGCAGTTCCCTAAAGTCAGGGCACGGAAACACCATATATTTT
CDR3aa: CASSSLKSGHGNTIYF

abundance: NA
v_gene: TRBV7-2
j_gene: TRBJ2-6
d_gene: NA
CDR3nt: TGTGCCAGCAGCTTAGCGCCCAACGTCCTGACTTTC
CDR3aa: CASSLAPNVLTF

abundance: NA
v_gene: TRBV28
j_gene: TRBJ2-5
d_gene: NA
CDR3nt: TGTGCCAGCAGTTTTGACAACCAAGAGACCCAGTACTTC
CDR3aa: CASSFDNQETQYF

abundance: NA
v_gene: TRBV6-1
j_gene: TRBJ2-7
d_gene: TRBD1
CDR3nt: TGTGCCAGCACTGAAACTCTCGGGACAGGGAGCTCCTACGAGCAGTACTTC
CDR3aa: CASTETLGTGSSYEQYF

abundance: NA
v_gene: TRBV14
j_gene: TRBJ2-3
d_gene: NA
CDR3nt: TGTGCCAGCAGCTTACGTGAGACAGATACGCAGTATTTT
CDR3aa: CASSLRETDTQYF

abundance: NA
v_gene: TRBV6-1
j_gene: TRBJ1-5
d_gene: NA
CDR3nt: TGTGCCAGCAGTGACAGATTAAATCAGCCCCAGCATTTT
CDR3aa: CASSDRLNQPQHF

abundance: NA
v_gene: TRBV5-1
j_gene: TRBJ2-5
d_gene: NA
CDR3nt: TGCGCCAGCAGCTTGGACAGGTACCAAGAGACCCAGTACTTC
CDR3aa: CASSLDRYQETQYF

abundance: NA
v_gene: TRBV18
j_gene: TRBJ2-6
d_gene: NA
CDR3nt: TGTGCCAGCTCCCCATTCTACAGGGGGGGTCGAGACTCTGGGGCCAACGTCCTGACTTTC
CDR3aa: CASSPFYRGGRDSGANVLTF

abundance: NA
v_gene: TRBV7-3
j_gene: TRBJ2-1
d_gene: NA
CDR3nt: TGTGCCAGCAGCTTAAAACCGGGAGACAATGAGCAGTTCTTC
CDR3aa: CASSLKPGDNEQFF

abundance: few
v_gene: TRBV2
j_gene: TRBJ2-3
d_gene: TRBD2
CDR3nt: TGTGCCAGCACCCTTTGGGGGGGGGTAGCAGATACGCAGTATTTT
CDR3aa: CASTLWGGVADTQYF

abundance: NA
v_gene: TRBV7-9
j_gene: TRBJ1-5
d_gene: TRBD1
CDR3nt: TGTGCCAGTACTCGGACAGGGGGAGGGCGTAGTAGCAATCAGCCCCAGCATTTT
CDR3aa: CASTRTGGGRSSNQPQHF

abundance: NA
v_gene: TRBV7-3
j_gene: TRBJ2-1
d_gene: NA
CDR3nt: TGTGCCAGCAGCTTAGGAACCGACAGAAGTGAGCAGTTCTTC
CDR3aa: CASSLGTDRSEQFF

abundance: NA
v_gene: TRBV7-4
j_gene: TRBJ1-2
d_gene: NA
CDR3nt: TGTGCCAGCAGCTTTTGCGTATGCAGGTGCCTAAAGAACAGGTATGGCTACACCTTC
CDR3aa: CASSFCVCRCLKNRYGYTF

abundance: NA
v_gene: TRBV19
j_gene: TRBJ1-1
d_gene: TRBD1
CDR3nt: TGTGCCAGTAGTATACCAGGGGGAGCTTTCTTT
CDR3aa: CASSIPGGAFF

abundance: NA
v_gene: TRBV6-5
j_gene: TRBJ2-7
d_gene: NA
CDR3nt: TGTGCCAGCAGTCCAGCCGCGGGCTACGAGCAGTACTTC
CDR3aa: CASSPAAGYEQYF

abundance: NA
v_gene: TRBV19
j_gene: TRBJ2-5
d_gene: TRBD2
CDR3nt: TGTGCCAGTAGTGTGCTAGCGGGACAAGAGACCCAGTACTTC
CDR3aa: CASSVLAGQETQYF

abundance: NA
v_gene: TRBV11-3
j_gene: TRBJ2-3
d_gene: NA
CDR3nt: TGTGCCAGCAGCTCCGGAACAGATACGCAGTATTTT
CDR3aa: CASSSGTDTQYF

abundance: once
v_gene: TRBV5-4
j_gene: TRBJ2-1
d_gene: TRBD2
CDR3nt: TGTGCCAGCAGCTTGGTGGGGGGGGGATACAATGAGCAGTTCTTC
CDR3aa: CASSLVGGGYNEQFF